Described below is a single TCR beta chain sequence and its context. These data are taken from a study of blood T cell repertoires in COVID-19. Background on the study: Material from acute and convalescent COVID-19 was sourced from the United States, Italy and Spain. From T cells, B-cell-depleted T cells, or PBMCs came the material, which was cDNA or gDNA.

Authors' data handling: Cell counts per sample came from amplifying reference gene primers. Repertoires were generated with immunoSEQ multiplex PCR, while TCRdb's copy carries only in-frame clones and drops some. V and J calls and clone size are as listed in that table; D and trimming were resolved from the DNA. Among fewer than 150,000 clones, roughly 84% were seen once, and the ten largest hold around 12%. The germline gives CDR1 SGDLS, CDR2 YYNGEE. The CDR3 spans 15 residues. Trimming cost V 4 bases and J 1 base, with 14 bases left between them. Material for sequencing was peripheral blood. The TCR sequence derives from a woman aged 30 to 39 who had recovered from COVID-19. J is TRBJ1-1 and V is TRBV9; D gene uncertain. The CDR3 loop is CASSSEGEKNTEAFF. The CDR3 nucleotides are TGTGCCAGCAGCTCCGAGGGCGAGAAGAACACTGAAGCTTTCTTT.